Sequencing of this T cell receptor beta chain was carried out in a study of radiotherapy plus CTLA-4 blockade in lung cancer. Study information: Objective responses occurred in around 20% of patients; about 32% had disease control. Findings and caveats of the study: Interferon-beta, together with early blood T cell clone dynamics, reportedly best predicted response.

The CDR3 covers 11 residues. V lost 4 bases and J lost 4, with 5 bases in between. The germline CDR1 and CDR2 sequences are SNHLY and FYNNEI. In chemo-refractory metastatic non-small-cell lung cancer, patients got ipilimumab CTLA-4 blockade together with focal radiation. Sequencing was performed with immunoSEQ multiplex PCR; in TCRdb, only in-frame clones are kept and a portion is missing. The table records 40,000 to 50,000 clones, about 77% of them present only once. Worth noting for this clone: Its antigen remains unknown.

V gene TRBV2 combines with J gene TRBJ2-7; no reliable D call. This clonotype was obtained from a human donor with non-small cell lung cancer who had stable disease on radiotherapy plus ipilimumab. The sequenced sample was peripheral blood, obtained from a patient treated with radiotherapy plus ipilimumab. CDR3 sequence (DNA): TGTGCCAGCAGTGTGGCTTACGAGCAGTACTTC. Amino acids: CASSVAYEQYF.